This TCR beta chain was sequenced in a study of neurological immune-mediated disorders. Per germline, CDR1 DFQATT and CDR2 SNEGSKA (reference sequence). After removal of 0 bases from V and 6 bases from J, the junction contained 14 bases not matched to a gene. The CDR3 loop spans 17 amino acids. Study-wide points: Private repertoires in all groups were suggested, as expanded clones shared no CDR3 amino acid sequences across subjects.

In this sample, this clonotype turned up many times. Its antigen is still unknown. The starting material, 2 million PBMCs stored at -80 C, gave rise to the unsorted libraries. The cDNA was synthesized by 5'RACE incorporating 10-nucleotide random UMIs. Every sequencing run produced over 180 million TCR-beta sequences that came from 15-18 subjects. Via MiXCR, TCRdb re-called the 5' RACE reads, giving one row per CDR3 protein. Altogether under 30,000 distinct CDR3 sequences are present, over 6.5% being singletons, with the ten largest covering under 5.5%. The chain links TRBV20-1 to TRBJ1-5; 7 bases agree with TRBD1. The material sequenced was PBMCs. This TCR was recovered from a woman aged 40-49 years in good health. The CDR3 sequence is CSARDISGTVSTQPQHF. CDR3 nucleotide sequence: TGCAGTGCTAGAGATATCTCCGGGACAGTTAGTACTCAGCCCCAGCATTTT.